Following are 15 T cell receptor beta chains from one sample sequenced in a study of blood T cell repertoires in COVID-19. Using immunoSEQ multiplex PCR, the repertoire was profiled, and TCRdb retains in-frame clones only, with some absent. This table has some 490,000 clones, 70% to 90% appearing once. The sample comprised peripheral blood. These receptors all stem from a human donor in a cohort sampled during active COVID-19.

The rearrangement joins TRBV28 to TRBJ1-1; D uncertain. V lost 3 bases and J 1 base, leaving 12 bases between the germline ends. Germline-derived CDR1 and CDR2 are MDHEN and SYDVKM. This CDR3 is 15 amino acids long. The CDR3 loop reads CASSLFGEANTEAFF. The DNA for the CDR3 is TGTGCCAGCAGTTTGTTTGGGGAGGCGAACACTGAAGCTTTCTTT.

CDR3 in DNA: TGTGCCAGCAGCACCGGGACTAGCGGGGCGTACAATGAGCAGTTCTTC. As protein: CASSTGTSGAYNEQFF. This sequence joins TRBV7-9 and TRBJ2-1, with 13 bases matching TRBD2. The V gene's germline CDR1 is SEHNR and CDR2 FQNEAQ (reference sequence). CDR3 size: 16 residues. Trimming removed 5 bases from V and 4 bases from J; junction bases left unmatched: 5.

The chain has TRBV9 and TRBJ2-3, with 7 bases matching TRBD2. Germline trimming cut 0 bases from V and 7 bases from J; bases unmatched to any gene: 2. The CDR3 is made up of 13 amino acids. CDR1 and CDR2 (germline): SGDLS, YYNGEE. The CDR3 spells CASSVELAHTQYF. CDR3 DNA: TGTGCCAGCAGCGTAGAACTAGCGCATACGCAGTATTTT.

The genes are TRBV27 and TRBJ2-7; 8 nucleotides line up with TRBD2. V gave up 8 bases and J gave up 5 bases; unmatched junction bases: 8. Per the germline V gene, CDR1 is MNHEY and CDR2 is SMNVEV (reference sequence). This CDR3 spans 13 amino acids. In DNA form, the CDR3 reads TGTGCCAGCCGACGGGGGGGGGCGAACGAGCAGTACTTC. Its protein product is CASRRGGANEQYF.

The chain is built from TRBV18 and TRBJ2-3; 8 bases are shared with TRBD2. The V and J ends lost 7 bases and 8 bases, in that order; junction bases with no gene match: 11. CDR1 is KGHSH, CDR2 LQKENI, per germline. This CDR3 has 14 amino acids. CDR3 region: CASFGRSGSFTQYF. CDR3 coding DNA: TGTGCCAGCTTCGGTAGGAGCGGGAGTTTTACGCAGTATTTT. The full variable domain, in which reference TRBV18 and TRBJ2-3 provide the parts outside the CDR3, is NAGVMQNPRHLVRRRGQEARLRCSPMKGHSHVYWYRQLPEEGLKFMVYLQKENIIDESGMPKERFSAEFPKEGPSILRIQQVVRGDSAAYFCASFGRSGSFTQYFGPGTRLTVL.

This clone was seen a single time. The chain carries TRBV11-2 and TRBJ1-1; TRBD1 is a possible D gene (6 bases). The germline V gene has CDR1 SGHAT and CDR2 FQNNGV. The CDR3 length is 15 residues. The V gene lost 5 bases and the J gene lost 4 bases, with 17 bases spanning the gap. The CDR3 region has the DNA TGTGCCAGCAGCCCGGAACAGGGCAGGCTCACTGAAGCTTTCTTT. Translation: CASSPEQGRLTEAFF.

The chain carries TRBV28 and TRBJ1-4; D uncertain. The germline CDR1 and CDR2 sequences are MDHEN and SYDVKM. V was trimmed by 5 bases and J by 7 bases, leaving 11 bases between them. The CDR3 length is 13 residues. CDR3 sequence (DNA): TGTGCCAGCAGTGTCCAGTTAAGTGAAAAACTGTTTTTT. Translation: CASSVQLSEKLFF. Supplemented by reference TRBV28 and TRBJ1-4, the full variable domain reads DVKVTQSSRYLVKRTGEKVFLECVQDMDHENMFWYRQDPGLGLRLIYFSYDVKMKEKGDIPEGYSVSREKKERFSLILESASTNQTSMYLCASSVQLSEKLFFGSGTQLSVL.

The CDR3 sequence is CASSLAGTAQETQYF. The DNA for the CDR3 is TGTGCCAGCAGCTTAGCCGGGACAGCTCAAGAGACCCAGTACTTC. The chain has TRBV7-3 and TRBJ2-5; 7 bases are shared with TRBD1. The CDR3 loop spans 15 amino acids. The germline CDR1 and CDR2 sequences are SGHTA and FQGTGA. The V gene end was trimmed by 2 bases and the J gene end by 2 bases; junction bases not matched to a gene: 5.

This clone occurred once. This chain uses TRBV5-1 with TRBJ2-5, with TRBD2 identical over 9 bases. From germline, CDR1 is SGHRS and CDR2 YFSETQ. V lost 3 bases, J lost 2 bases, and 5 bases stayed unmatched. The CDR3 sequence is 15 residues long. The CDR3: CASSSASGIQETQYF. In DNA form, the CDR3 reads TGCGCCAGCAGCTCGGCTAGCGGGATTCAAGAGACCCAGTACTTC.

The chain employs TRBV2 and TRBJ2-1; perhaps TRBD2 as D (7 bases). The germline V gene has CDR1 SNHLY and CDR2 FYNNEI. The V end was cut by 3 bases, the J end by 7 bases, with 22 bases between. The CDR3 has 17 residues. CDR3 bases: TGTGCCAGCAGTGATCTAGGGGGGAGGGCATCGGGAAATGAGCAGTTCTTC. Translated: CASSDLGGRASGNEQFF.

The rearrangement links TRBV4-3 to TRBJ1-5; maybe TRBD1 (5 bases). Trimming pared 4 bases from V and 2 bases from J, leaving 9 bases between. Germline-derived CDR1 and CDR2 are LGHNA and YSLEER. This CDR3 is 14 amino acids long. The CDR3 is CASSLGHRNQPQHF. The DNA of the CDR3 is TGCGCCAGCAGCCTCGGACACCGCAATCAGCCCCAGCATTTT.

This chain joins TRBV4-2 and TRBJ1-6; no firm D call. This CDR3 is built from 12 residues. Germline V gene data show CDR1 as LGHNA and CDR2 as YNFKEQ. V was pared by 3 bases and J by 9 bases, with 6 bases between. CDR3 bases: TGTGCCAGCAGCCAGGAGGGTTCACCCCTCCACTTT. Protein product: CASSQEGSPLHF.

This chain connects TRBV6-5 to TRBJ2-2; 8 bases map to TRBD1. The CDR3 is made up of 15 amino acids. The germline gives CDR1 MNHEY, CDR2 SVGAGI. J gave up 5 bases and V 2 bases, and 4 bases lay outside the gene matches. The CDR3 sequence is CASSYPDRGTGELFF. DNA for the CDR3: TGTGCCAGCAGTTACCCTGACAGGGGTACCGGGGAGCTGTTTTTT.

The chain is built from TRBV4-3 and TRBJ2-3; D might be TRBD1 (6 bases). Per germline, CDR1 LGHNA and CDR2 YSLEER. Trimming removed 1 base at V and 4 bases at J, with 12 bases between. CDR3 length: 15 residues. This CDR3 is CASSQGQADSDTQYF. DNA of the CDR3: TGCGCCAGCAGCCAAGGACAGGCCGACTCAGATACGCAGTATTTT.

The CDR3 sequence is CASSPPGQSYGYTF. Written as DNA, the CDR3 is TGTGCCAGCTCACCACCGGGACAGTCCTATGGCTACACCTTC. The chain employs TRBV18 and TRBJ1-2, with TRBD1 identical over 7 bases. This CDR3 is 14 amino acids long. Germline CDR1 is KGHSH and CDR2 is LQKENI. V was pared by 0 bases and J by 4 bases, with 2 bases of the junction left unmatched.